This is a list of T cell receptor beta chains from one sample in a study of OX40 agonist ivuxolimab in advanced cancers. Assay: immunoSEQ multiplex PCR; the TCRdb copy retains only in-frame clones and omits some. Among under 20,000 clones listed, 83% were seen once. The sample in question was CD4+ or CD8+ T cells sorted from blood, obtained in a trial of the OX40 agonist ivuxolimab. The receptor set was obtained from an adult with an advanced solid tumor such as melanoma, head and neck, liver or kidney cancer. CDR3s leave out the opening cysteine and the closing phenylalanine or tryptophan.

cdr3_aa v_call
ASSIVPTGPEATQY TRBV19
ASSQGTGSSIYYEQY TRBV14
ASSSQGYQPQH TRBV4-1
ASSPDRGYSPLH TRBV28
ASSQGLAWIGYT TRBV14
ASSVPGLGSRGQY TRBV6-4
ASSVPGLAGGPNEQF TRBV7-9
ASSSRTVYEQY TRBV27
ASSQGTSGFSTDTQY TRBV14
ASSYDTGELF TRBV27
ASSDSPGQNTGELF TRBV6-4